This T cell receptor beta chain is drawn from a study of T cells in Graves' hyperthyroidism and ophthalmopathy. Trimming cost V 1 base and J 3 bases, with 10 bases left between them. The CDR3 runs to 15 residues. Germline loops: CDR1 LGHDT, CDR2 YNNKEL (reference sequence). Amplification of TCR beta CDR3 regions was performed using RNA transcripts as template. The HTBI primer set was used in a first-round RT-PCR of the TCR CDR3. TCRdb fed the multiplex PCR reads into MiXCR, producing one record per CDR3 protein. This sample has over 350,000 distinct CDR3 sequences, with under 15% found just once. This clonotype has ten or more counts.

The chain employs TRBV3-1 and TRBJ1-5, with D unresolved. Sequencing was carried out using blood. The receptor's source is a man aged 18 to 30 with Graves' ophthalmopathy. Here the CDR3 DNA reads TGTGCCAGCAGCCAAGGGCCCAAGCCCAATCAGCCCCAGCATTTT. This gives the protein CASSQGPKPNQPQHF.